This TCR beta chain was identified during a study of cytomegalovirus exposure and HLA in healthy donors (dated by TCRdb to 2017 to 2019). Context from the whole study: A later analysis indicated that the 120 or so validation repertoires were generated on the platform also employed for the approximately 670 repertoires of the first cohort. The study aimed to test whether signatures of past pathogen exposure could be identified by cataloging public T cell receptors. In addition to the first cohort of 650 to 800 subjects, a separate validation cohort of 120 different subjects was used. To predict cytomegalovirus infection status, the study combined high-throughput TCR immunosequencing, statistical association of individual TCRs with disease status, and machine learning. The full study reports these points: A later analysis lacked HLA typing for the validation cohort, so it scored co-occurrence in that cohort across all 130 or so repertoires. The authors suggested that the approach could potentially be generalized to other disease states and immunological phenotypes. A total of some 180 TCR beta chains were listed by the study as associated with cytomegalovirus. In both the original and validation cohorts, the classifier was reported to diagnose cytomegalovirus status with high specificity and sensitivity. Most TCR sequences were observed very rarely across donors, whereas some public TCRs were present in many individuals. A later analysis found that TCRs clustered in the first cohort also tended to co-occur in the roughly 110 validation repertoires, with more than 90% of cluster scores above 0. Three of the identified cytomegalovirus-associated TCR beta chains were confirmed in vitro to be specific for cytomegalovirus antigens.

As concerns this clone: No antigen is known for it. No base quality information exists; no much larger clone differs at one position.

The donors were included in the validation cohort of over a hundred subjects, a group kept apart from the roughly 700-subject first cohort. The method was the immunoSEQ multiplex PCR assay. Per the original workflow: A statistical classification framework was built to diagnose cytomegalovirus status from the catalog of TCR beta chain sequences. TCRdb retrieved this table from immuneACCESS and kept in-frame rearrangements only. Not all clones are present; in checked studies, unresolved V genes account for under half, and no reason is known for the remainder. V, J and clone size reflect that table, while D and trimming were determined from the DNA. The sample profile shows 100,000 or so clones; 86% of them were found once. Of the sample, 4% is held by the ten largest clones. Sample: PBMCs. The sequence came from a woman between 18 and 29 years old in good health and CMV-seropositive.

CDR3 protein: CASRLGANSGNTIYF. The DNA sequence reads TGTGCCAGCAGACTGGGAGCGAACTCTGGAAACACCATATATTTT. This receptor chain uses TRBV28 and TRBJ1-3; the D segment cannot be called with confidence. V lost 6 bases and J lost 0 bases; the stretch between them is 12 bases long. The CDR3 numbers 15 residues from cysteine through phenylalanine. Of the read, only the CDR3 DNA is kept; its 45 bases are in frame from base 1. CDR1 and CDR2, looked up from the germline V gene, are MDHEN and SYDVKM.